This T cell receptor beta chain was recorded in a study of cytomegalovirus exposure and HLA in healthy donors. Notes on the study in general: An observed cluster of highly shared sequence variants was recorded as a likely sequencing artifact.

PCR used 60 Vbeta primers and 13 Jbeta primers. Method: immunoSEQ multiplex PCR; TCRdb's copy keeps in-frame clones and lacks some. The sample shows over 150,000 clones, about 81% of them seen only once. This clone has more than one count but fewer than ten. Its antigen is unidentified. Trimming removed 6 bases at V and 4 bases at J, with 28 bases between. Germline CDR1 reads MDHEN; CDR2 reads SYDVKM. CDR3 size: 19 residues. The sequencing sample was made of PBMCs. The genes are TRBV28 and TRBJ2-1; a possible D gene is TRBD2 (12 bases). The source of this sequence is a girl between 10 and 17 years old in good health and CMV-seropositive. The CDR3 sequence is CASSQGTGGLAGVYNEQFF. The CDR3 nucleotides are TGTGCCAGCAGCCAGGGGACAGGGGGACTAGCGGGCGTTTACAATGAGCAGTTCTTC.